This T cell receptor beta chain came from a study of OX40 agonist ivuxolimab in advanced cancers. The CDR3 contains 15 residues. Trimming stripped 5 bases from V and 0 bases from J, with 11 bases between. Germline CDR1 is SGHAT and CDR2 is FQNNGV. Repertoires were generated with immunoSEQ multiplex PCR, while TCRdb's copy carries only in-frame clones and drops some. The table includes 60,000 to 75,000 clones, around 81% detected once. This sample comprised CD4+ or CD8+ T cells sorted from blood, obtained in a trial of the OX40 agonist ivuxolimab. This clonotype was obtained from an adult with an advanced solid tumor such as melanoma, head and neck, liver or kidney cancer. The chain links TRBV11-2 to TRBJ1-3, with D uncertain. DNA for the CDR3: TGTGCCAGCAGCCCAGGACCCGTCTCTGGAAACACCATATATTTT. Its translation: CASSPGPVSGNTIYF.